These 23 T cell receptor beta chains were all obtained from the same sample, sequenced in a study of CD8+ T cells in alopecia areata (dated by TCRdb to the late 2010s). Cells from pooled mouse cutaneous lymph nodes were stained for CD4, CD8alpha, NKG2D, NKG2ACE and other markers and then sorted on a BD Influx. Libraries were prepared through the immunoSEQ multiplex PCR assay. To provide template for TCR sequencing, every sample had RNA extracted and reverse transcribed into cDNA. TCRdb limited this immuneACCESS table to in-frame rearrangements with V and J called. A share of clones is missing; checked studies link under half to unresolved V genes, and the rest is unexplained. For this sample, around 290,000 clones are listed, none of them singletons. The ten largest clones take up about 1.2% of the sample. Sequencing was carried out using CD4+ T cells sorted from a lymph node. Every receptor here comes from a C3H/HeJ mouse with alopecia areata. The haplotype of this strain at the MHC is H2-k.

This clone turned up a few times. The genes and germline here are from mouse. The read gets to within 4 residues of the CDR3 end, and the germline J gene fills in the rest. Different DNA sequences within this sample yield the same CDR3. The chain combines TRBV29 with TRBJ2-3; unclear D gene. CDR3 length: 12 amino acids. From germline, CDR1 is MSHET and CDR2 SYDVDS. Trimming stripped 6 bases from V and 0 bases from J, with 4 bases between. CDR3 protein: CASRTSAETLYF. Partial CDR3 DNA: TGTGCTAGCAGGACTAGTGCAGAA.

A remark on this clone: These gene names are mouse names. The missing CDR3 end, 4 residues past where the read stops, is filled in from the germline J gene. J is TRBJ2-2 and V is TRBV13-1; TRBD1 aligns across 10 bases. Unmatched junction bases numbered 2, after V lost 2 bases and J lost 4 bases. CDR1 and CDR2 (germline): NSHNY, SYGAGN. The CDR3 extends over 15 amino acids. The chain's CDR3 is CASSEGQGSTGQLYF. Incomplete CDR3 DNA: TGTGCCAGCAGTGAGGGACAGGGGTCCACCGGG.

A few counts support this clone. One end of the junction fails to match germline, which may point to a read error. The gene symbols are mouse symbols. The sequence runs out 4 residues before the end of the CDR3; the remainder is reconstructed from the germline J gene. The J gene is TRBJ1-1, the V gene TRBV17, with D possibly TRBD1 on 5 matching bases. The germline gives CDR1 MNHDT, CDR2 YYDKIL. The CDR3 sequence is 10 residues long. The sequenced part of the CDR3 DNA is TGCCCCGGACAAAACACA. It encodes CPGQNT. The whole CDR3 is CPGQNTEVFF.

Comments on this clone: The germline and genes are mouse ones. This CDR3 is CASGGGQGTNTGQLYF. Partial CDR3 DNA: TGTGCCAGCGGTGGGGGACAGGGAACAAACACCGGG. The chain links TRBV13-2 to TRBJ2-2, with 9 positions matching TRBD1. The CDR3 end falls 4 residues outside the read, so it is completed with the germline J gene. CDR1 and CDR2 from the germline V gene are NNHNN and SYGAGS (reference sequence). The V segment lost 3 bases and the J segment 0 bases; nucleotides outside the gene matches: 3. This CDR3 spans 16 amino acids.

This clone was observed a handful of times. The gene names here belong to mouse. The read halts 4 residues ahead of the CDR3 end, with the missing end drawn from the germline J gene. The chain is built from TRBV19 and TRBJ1-2; D not certain. This CDR3 has 13 residues. Trimming cost V 1 base and J 0 bases, with 4 bases left between them. In germline, CDR1 is FNHDT, CDR2 SITEND (reference sequence). CDR3 DNA (partial): TGTGCCAGCAGTATAAAGTCAAACTCC. Protein product: CASSIKSNS. The whole CDR3 protein reads CASSIKSNSDYTF.

Worth noting for this clone: Gene names are the mouse ones. The DNA ends 4 residues before the CDR3 does, and the rest of the CDR3 is filled in from the germline J gene. The chain employs TRBV13-2 and TRBJ2-2; D possibly corresponds to TRBD2 (5 bases). Germline CDR1 reads NNHNN; CDR2 reads SYGAGS (reference sequence). This CDR3 contains 14 residues. V was cut by 3 bases and J by 1 base, with 7 bases left in between. The CDR3 bases that were read are TGTGCCAGCGGTGCTGGGTTAAACACCGGG. It encodes CASGAGLNTG. The entire CDR3 protein is CASGAGLNTGQLYF.

With respect to this clone: Gene names follow the mouse nomenclature. The read terminates 4 residues before the CDR3 end, so the remaining end is supplied by the germline J gene. The chain joins TRBV31 to TRBJ2-3; D may be TRBD2 (5 bases). Germline V gives CDR1 GKSSPN, CDR2 SITVG. The CDR3 has 15 residues. Deletions cut 0 bases from V and 0 bases from J, with 10 bases between. CDR3 DNA (partial): TGTGCCTGGAGTCTATTTTTGGGGAGTGCAGAA. Its translation: CAWSLFLGSAE. From start to end, the CDR3 is CAWSLFLGSAETLYF.

There are a few counts of this clone. Germline and genes here are mouse. From the germline J gene comes the end of the CDR3, since the read stops 4 residues before it. The V gene is TRBV14, the J gene TRBJ2-2; weak D call: TRBD2 (6 bases). The CDR3 is 14 amino acids. Trimming took 5 bases from V and 0 from J, leaving 8 bases between them. In germline, CDR1 is SGHDT, CDR2 FRDEAV. The DNA read from the CDR3 is TGTGCCAGCAGCCGGGACTCAAACACCGGG. This sequence encodes CASSRDSNTG. The full-length CDR3 reads as CASSRDSNTGQLYF.

Of note for this clone: Gene labels here are mouse ones. The read ends 4 residues before the CDR3 terminus; that terminus is restored from the germline J gene. The chain links TRBV31 to TRBJ1-2; maybe TRBD1 (6 bases). The germline CDR1 and CDR2 sequences are GKSSPN and SITVG. There are 13 residues in the CDR3. Trimming removed 3 bases at V and 0 bases at J, with 8 bases between. The CDR3 spells CAWRDRTNSDYTF. Incomplete CDR3 DNA: TGTGCCTGGAGGGACAGAACAAACTCC.

This clone has a handful of counts. This could be a read error, since a much larger clone is one nucleotide away. Gene names are the mouse ones. The read terminates 4 residues ahead of where the CDR3 ends, so the germline J gene completes it. This CDR3 is also generated by other DNA sequences in the sample. V gene TRBV13-2 combines with J gene TRBJ2-2; weak D call: TRBD1 (5 bases). The CDR3 spans 13 residues. Germline V gene lookup returns CDR1 NNHNN and CDR2 SYGAGS (reference sequence). With 5 bases removed from V and 2 bases from J, the gap between germline ends came to 7 bases. This CDR3 reads CASGTANTGQLYF. The covered CDR3 bases are TGTGCCAGCGGGACAGCCAACACCGGG.

This clone was counted a few times. Mouse names are used for the genes. The missing CDR3 end, 4 residues past where the read stops, is filled in from the germline J gene. The chain is built from TRBV5 and TRBJ2-7, with TRBD2 matching over 7 bases. The CDR3 sequence is 17 residues long. J was trimmed by 0 bases and V by 0 bases; bases with no gene match: 8. Germline CDR1 and CDR2: LGHNA and YNLKQL (reference sequence). CDR3 region: CASSQDRTGVSSYEQYF. The CDR3 bases that were read are TGTGCCAGCAGCCAAGATCGGACTGGCGTGAGCTCCTAT.

This clone was seen a few times. Gene labels here are mouse ones. This CDR3 is CASSEGTGHNYAEQFF. CDR3 DNA, as far as it was read: TGTGCCAGCAGTGAGGGGACAGGGCATAACTATGCT. The V and J genes are TRBV13-1 and TRBJ2-1; 9 bases are a match to TRBD1. The observed sequence ends 4 residues before the CDR3 terminus, with the missing tail filled in from the germline J gene. The trim removed 2 bases at V and 0 bases at J, leaving 3 bases unmatched. There are 16 residues in the CDR3. CDR1 NSHNY and CDR2 SYGAGN come from the germline V gene.

Concerning this clone itself: Germline and genes: mouse. The sequence runs out 4 residues before the end of the CDR3; the remainder is reconstructed from the germline J gene. The V call is TRBV1, the J call TRBJ2-3; 10 bases fit TRBD2. V was clipped by 3 bases and J by 0 bases; unmatched bases: 3. This CDR3 region has 16 residues. Germline CDR1 NSQYPW, CDR2 LRSPGD (reference sequence). The CDR3 DNA, read in part, is TGCACCTGCAGTGCCCGGGACTGGGGTAGTGCAGAA. This encodes CTCSARDWGSAE. The full CDR3 protein reads CTCSARDWGSAETLYF.

About this clone: Any gene name here is a mouse gene name. With the read ending 4 residues before the CDR3 end, the germline J gene is used to fill in that end. The same CDR3 is also encoded by other DNA sequences in this sample. The chain combines TRBV13-1 with TRBJ1-2; unclear D gene. The CDR3 sequence is 13 residues long. V was shortened by 0 bases and J by 2 bases, with 5 bases between the two germline ends. From germline, CDR1 is NSHNY and CDR2 SYGAGN. This chain's CDR3 is CASSDEVNSDYTF. The DNA read from the CDR3 is TGTGCCAGCAGTGATGAGGTCAACTCC.

This clone was observed a few times. All gene names here are mouse names. The sequence runs out 4 residues before the end of the CDR3; the remainder is reconstructed from the germline J gene. Other DNA sequences within the sample encode an identical CDR3. The chain recombines TRBV19 with TRBJ2-3; the match to TRBD2 covers 12 bases. In germline, CDR1 is FNHDT, CDR2 SITEND (reference sequence). V trimming: 5 bases; J trimming: 3 bases; junction bases outside the gene matches: 4. The length of the CDR3 is 15 residues. The DNA read from the CDR3 is TGTGCCAGCAGGACTGGGGGGGCTAGAGCAGAA. Translating gives CASRTGGARAE. The full CDR3 sequence reads CASRTGGARAETLYF.

Details on this clone: Here the gene names and germline are mouse. The read falls 4 residues short of the CDR3 end, and the missing part is taken from the germline J gene. Additional DNA sequences in this sample encode the identical CDR3. The V gene is TRBV1, the J gene TRBJ2-1; 10 bases are shared with TRBD1. The CDR3 spans 16 residues. After removal of 0 bases from V and 3 bases from J, the junction contained 2 bases not matched to a gene. The germline gives CDR1 NSQYPW, CDR2 LRSPGD (reference sequence). CDR3 region: CTCSAETGGGYAEQFF. Partial CDR3 DNA: TGCACCTGCAGTGCAGAGACAGGGGGCGGCTATGCT.

This clone was counted only a few times. The genes and germline here are from mouse. The read terminates 3 residues before the CDR3 end, so the remaining end is supplied by the germline J gene. The V and J genes are TRBV19 and TRBJ1-6; D perhaps matches TRBD1 (6 bases). TRBJ1-6 carries the ORF label, with uncertain function. The V gene lost 0 bases and the J gene lost 3 bases, with 10 bases spanning the gap. CDR1 is FNHDT, CDR2 SITEND, per germline (reference sequence). This CDR3 spans 16 amino acids. The CDR3 protein is CASSIGGQIYNSPLYF. The DNA read from the CDR3 is TGTGCCAGCAGTATAGGAGGACAGATCTATAATTCGCCC.

To note about this clone: The listed genes are named as in mouse. Read data end 4 residues before the CDR3 end; the end is taken from the germline J gene. This specimen includes other DNA sequences encoding the same CDR3. J is TRBJ2-7 and V is TRBV1, with 11 positions matching TRBD2. The CDR3 is 14 amino acids. Trimming removed 3 bases from V and 3 bases from J; junction bases left unmatched: 1. Germline V CDR1 and CDR2: NSQYPW, LRSPGD (reference sequence). CDR3 DNA (partial): TGCACCTGCAGTGCGGGACTGGGGGTCTAT. Translated: CTCSAGLGVY. The CDR3 in its entirety is CTCSAGLGVYEQYF. The complete variable domain, with remaining parts taken from reference TRBV1 and TRBJ2-7, reads VTLLEQNPRWRLVPRGQAVNLRCILKNSQYPWMSWYQQDLQKQLQWLFTLRSPGDKEVKSLPGADYLATRVTDTELRLQVANMSQGRTLYCTCSAGLGVYEQYFGPGTRLTVL.

A remark on this clone: Gene names follow the mouse nomenclature. The read terminates 4 residues before the CDR3 end, so the remaining end is supplied by the germline J gene. The chain recombines TRBV13-3 with TRBJ2-3; possibly TRBD1 for D (6 bases). The germline CDR1 and CDR2 sequences are NNHDY and SYVADS. The CDR3 contains 15 residues. With 3 bases removed from V and 0 bases from J, the gap between germline ends came to 11 bases. CDR3 in amino acids: CASSARQGSAETLYF. The sequenced part of the CDR3 DNA is TGTGCCAGCAGTGCCCGGCAGGGGAGTGCAGAA.

Points on this clone: The gene names here belong to mouse. The read ends 4 residues before the CDR3 terminus; that terminus is restored from the germline J gene. This chain uses TRBV5 with TRBJ2-2; 9 nucleotides align to TRBD2. The ends lost 4 bases at V and 2 bases at J; junction bases unmatched: 5. CDR3 size: 16 residues. Germline values: CDR1 LGHNA, CDR2 YNLKQL (reference sequence). The CDR3 region is CASSPHDWGNTGQLYF. The CDR3 DNA, read in part, is TGTGCCAGCAGCCCCCATGACTGGGGGAACACCGGG.

Notes on this clone: Gene and germline names: mouse. From the germline J gene comes the end of the CDR3, since the read stops 4 residues before it. V and J are TRBV13-3 and TRBJ2-5; TRBD2 matches at 11 bases. The CDR3 spans 16 residues. CDR1 and CDR2 from the germline V gene are NNHDY and SYVADS. Incomplete CDR3 DNA: TGTGCCAGCAGTGAGCTAGGGACTGGGGGCTGGGAC. This encodes CASSELGTGGWD. The CDR3, in full, reads CASSELGTGGWDTQYF.

This clone came up a few times. Any gene name here is a mouse gene name. Distinct nucleotide sequences in the sample also encode this CDR3. CDR3 DNA, as far as it was read: TGTGCCAGCAGCCAAGAAAACTGGGGAGAC. This gives the protein CASSQENWGD. In full, the CDR3 reads CASSQENWGDTQYF. The chain is built from TRBV5 and TRBJ2-5; 7 positions match TRBD2. The read ends 4 residues shy of where the CDR3 ends; the end is completed using the germline J gene. Per the germline V gene, CDR1 is LGHNA and CDR2 is YNLKQL (reference sequence). This CDR3 region has 14 residues.

This clone has just a few counts. Gene names follow the mouse nomenclature. With the read ending 4 residues before the CDR3 end, the germline J gene is used to fill in that end. V usage is TRBV5 and J usage is TRBJ2-7; D not certain. The CDR3 spans 14 residues. Per germline, CDR1 LGHNA and CDR2 YNLKQL (reference sequence). V was cut by 0 bases and J by 1 base, with 7 bases left in between. The sequenced part of the CDR3 DNA is TGTGCCAGCAGCCAAGAGGGGAGGTCCTAT. It translates to CASSQEGRSY. The CDR3 reads in full as CASSQEGRSYEQYF.